The 11 T cell receptor beta chains reported below all come from one sample, sequenced in a study of CD8+CD57+ T cells in acquired aplastic anemia. Only patients with CD8+CD57+ cell expansion on flow cytometry were chosen for sequencing. Genomic DNA acted as the template from which TCR beta VDJ combination and CDR3 sequence profiling were carried out. MiXCR, applied by TCRdb to the reads, yields one record per CDR3 protein. The sample carries roughly 260,000 distinct CDR3 sequences, approximately 50% recorded once. Sequencing was carried out using sorted CD4+, CD8+, or CD8+CD57+ T cells (not recorded which) from PBMCs. Receptor source: a human donor with aplastic anemia.

In its sample, this clonotype was seen a few times. V and J are TRBV6-2 or TRBV6-3 and TRBJ1-2; no reliable D call. Germline CDR1 and CDR2: MNHEY and SVGEGT. Trimming took off 5 bases at V and 3 bases at J, with 7 bases between the two ends. The CDR3 spans 12 residues. The CDR3 reads CASSIVDYGYTF. The CDR3 DNA reads TGTGCCAGCAGTATCGTGGACTATGGCTACACCTTC.

This chain joins TRBV15 and TRBJ2-7; 7 nucleotides agree with TRBD2. V lost 8 bases and J lost 4; bases outside the gene matches: 5. This CDR3 comprises 12 residues. Germline CDR1 LNHNV, CDR2 YYDKDF (reference sequence). The CDR3 here is CATGRERYEQYF. CDR3 bases: TGTGCCACCGGGAGGGAGAGGTACGAGCAGTACTTC. Full variable domain (rest looked up from reference TRBV15 and TRBJ2-7): DAMVIQNPRYQVTQFGKPVTLSCSQTLNHNVMYWYQQKSSQAPKLLFHYYDKDFNNEADTPDNFQSRRPNTSFCFLDIRSPGLGDTAMYLCATGRERYEQYFGPGTRLTVT.

Many counts were recorded for this clonotype. The chain joins TRBV3-1 to TRBJ2-7; possible D gene TRBD1, 5 bases. CDR3 length: 14 residues. Trimming took 2 bases from V and 5 from J, leaving 13 bases between them. Per germline, CDR1 LGHDT and CDR2 YNNKEL (reference sequence). The CDR3, as DNA: TGTGCCAGCAGCCAATTCAGGGCAGGCAACGAGCAGTACTTC. It encodes CASSQFRAGNEQYF.

The chain has TRBV20-1 and TRBJ1-5, with a weak D call TRBD1 (5 bases). V gave up 3 bases and J gave up 0 bases, with 12 bases separating them. Germline V gene lookup returns CDR1 DFQATT and CDR2 SNEGSKA (reference sequence). The CDR3 is 15 residues long. For the CDR3, the DNA is TGCAGTGCTAGCTTCGGGACTCATAGCAATCAGCCCCAGCATTTT. Translating gives CSASFGTHSNQPQHF.

The chain joins TRBV24-1 to TRBJ2-5; D gene ambiguous. In germline, CDR1 is KGHDR, CDR2 SFDVKD. Trimming took 5 bases from V and 5 from J, leaving 11 bases between them. This CDR3 has 13 residues. The CDR3 sequence: CATSGLLEETQYF. The CDR3 DNA reads TGTGCCACCAGTGGTCTCCTCGAGGAGACCCAGTACTTC.

This clonotype was found many times. This sequence joins TRBV27 and TRBJ1-6, with D possibly TRBD1 on 6 matching bases. The CDR3 runs 14 residues. Germline CDR1 MNHEY, CDR2 SMNVEV (reference sequence). Trimming took off 5 bases at V and 9 bases at J, with 14 bases between the two ends. Here the CDR3 reads CASSRDTRGSPLHF. CDR3 DNA: TGTGCCAGCAGTCGGGACACCCGGGGTTCACCCCTCCACTTT.

The V and J genes are TRBV6-4 and TRBJ1-4; D not certain. Between the trimmed V and J ends, which lost 0 bases and 6 bases, there was a span of 17 bases. Per germline, CDR1 MRHNA and CDR2 SNTAGT. CDR3 size: 17 residues. The CDR3 here is CASSDSMPSDIYEKLFF. Written as DNA, the CDR3 is TGTGCCAGCAGTGACTCGATGCCGTCCGATATATATGAAAAACTGTTTTTT.

This clonotype was seen repeatedly, ten times or more. This rearrangement joins TRBV14 to TRBJ1-1; no definite D call. The CDR3 consists of 14 residues. Germline-derived CDR1 and CDR2 are SGHDN and FVKESK. V was pared by 0 bases and J by 3 bases, with 8 bases between. As DNA, the CDR3 is TGTGCCAGCAGCCAAGATGTAGCTGACACTGAAGCTTTCTTT. This sequence encodes CASSQDVADTEAFF. Supplemented by reference TRBV14 and TRBJ1-1, the full variable domain reads EAGVTQFPSHSVIEKGQTVTLRCDPISGHDNLYWYRRVMGKEIKFLLHFVKESKQDESGMPNNRFLAERTGGTYSTLKVQPAELEDSGVYFCASSQDVADTEAFFGQGTRLTVV.

This clonotype has a count of ten or more. This chain connects TRBV12-3 or TRBV12-4 to TRBJ1-6; the D is unclear. Between the trimmed V and J ends, which lost 1 base and 8 bases, there was a span of 21 bases. The CDR3 consists of 18 residues. The DNA for the CDR3 is TGTGCCAGCAGTTTAGGTTACCAGGTGGATTCTAGGGATTCACCCCTCCACTTT. It encodes CASSLGYQVDSRDSPLHF.

The chain links TRBV30 to TRBJ2-5; either TRBD1 or TRBD2 may fit D (6 bases each). The CDR3 spans 13 residues. CDR1 GTSNPN and CDR2 SVGIG come from the germline V gene (reference sequence). Trimming shortened V by 2 bases and J by 14 bases, and 21 bases separated the two germline ends. The CDR3 protein is CAWSWGAGDDLYF. Here the CDR3 DNA reads TGTGCCTGGAGTTGGGGGGCCGGGGACGATTTATACTTC. Drawing the rest from reference TRBV30 and TRBJ2-5, the complete variable domain is SQTIHQWPATLVQPVGSPLSLECTVEGTSNPNLYWYRQAAGRGLQLLFYSVGIGQISSEVPQNLSASRPQDRQFILSSKKLLLSDSGFYLCAWSWGAGDDLYFGPGTRLLVL.

The chain couples TRBV10-1 to TRBJ1-1, with 12 bases that match TRBD1. The germline gives CDR1 WNHNN, CDR2 SYGVQD (reference sequence). J gave up 0 bases and V 6 bases, and 2 bases lay outside the gene matches. The CDR3 has 15 amino acids. This CDR3 is CASRGTGGMNTEAFF. The CDR3 DNA sequence: TGCGCCAGCAGGGGGACAGGGGGCATGAACACTGAAGCTTTCTTT.